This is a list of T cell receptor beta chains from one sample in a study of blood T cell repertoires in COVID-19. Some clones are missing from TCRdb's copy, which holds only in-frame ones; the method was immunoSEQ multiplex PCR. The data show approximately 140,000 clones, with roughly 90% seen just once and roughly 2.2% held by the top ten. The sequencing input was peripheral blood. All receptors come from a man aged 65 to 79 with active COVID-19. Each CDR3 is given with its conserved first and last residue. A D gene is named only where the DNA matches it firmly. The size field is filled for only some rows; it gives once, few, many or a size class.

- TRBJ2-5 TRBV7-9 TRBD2 CASSLYGLAGDQETQYF TGTGCCAGCAGCTTATACGGACTAGCGGGAGACCAAGAGACCCAGTACTTC
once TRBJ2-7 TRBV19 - CASSMAQDEQYF TGTGCCAGTAGTATGGCCCAGGACGAGCAGTACTTC
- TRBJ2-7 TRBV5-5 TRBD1 CASSLAGTDPYEQYF TGTGCCAGCAGCTTGGCTGGGACAGATCCCTACGAGCAGTACTTC
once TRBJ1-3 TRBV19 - CASSTGQNGNTIYF TGTGCCAGTAGTACCGGACAGAATGGAAACACCATATATTTT
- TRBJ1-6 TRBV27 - CASSLFQWESPLHF TGTGCCAGCAGTTTATTCCAGTGGGAGTCACCCCTCCACTTT
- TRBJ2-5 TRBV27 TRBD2 CASSPAGLGGEAQYF TGTGCCAGCAGTCCCGCGGGACTAGGGGGGGAGGCCCAGTACTTC
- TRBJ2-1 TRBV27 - CASSLTPGTPGSFF TGTGCCAGCAGTTTAACCCCCGGGACTCCTGGGTCCTTCTTC
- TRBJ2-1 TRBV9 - CASSVAGTPSSYNEQFF TGTGCCAGCAGCGTAGCCGGGACTCCAAGCTCCTACAATGAGCAGTTCTTC
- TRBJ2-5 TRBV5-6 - CASSNRDEETQYF TGTGCCAGCAGCAACAGGGATGAAGAGACCCAGTACTTC
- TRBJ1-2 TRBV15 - CATSRGGVDGYTF TGTGCCACCAGCAGAGGGGGGGTGGACGGCTACACCTTC
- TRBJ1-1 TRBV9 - CASSPSAGINTEAFF TGTGCCAGCAGCCCCTCCGCCGGGATAAACACTGAAGCTTTCTTT
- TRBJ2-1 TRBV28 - CASSSPYGTYNEQFF TGTGCCAGCAGTTCTCCCTACGGGACCTACAATGAGCAGTTCTTC
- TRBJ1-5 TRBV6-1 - CASSEQGTQPQHF TGTGCCAGCAGTGAACAGGGGACTCAGCCCCAGCATTTT
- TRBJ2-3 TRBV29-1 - CSALDRHTTDTQYF TGCAGCGCCTTAGACAGGCACACCACAGATACGCAGTATTTT
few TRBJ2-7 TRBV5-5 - CASSATGPHEQYF TGTGCCAGCAGCGCGACAGGTCCCCACGAGCAGTACTTC
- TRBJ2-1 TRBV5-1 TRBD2 CASSYHLAGTYNEQFF TGCGCCAGCAGCTACCATTTAGCGGGAACCTACAATGAGCAGTTCTTC
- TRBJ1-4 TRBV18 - CASSPARGGLEKLFF TGTGCCAGCTCACCAGCCCGTGGGGGGTTGGAAAAACTGTTTTTT
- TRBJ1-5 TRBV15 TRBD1 CATSGGQGRNQPQHF TGTGCCACCAGCGGAGGACAGGGGAGGAATCAGCCCCAGCATTTT
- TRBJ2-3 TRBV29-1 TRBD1 CSVRSQGAGRDTQYF TGCAGCGTGCGCTCACAGGGGGCGGGGAGAGATACGCAGTATTTT
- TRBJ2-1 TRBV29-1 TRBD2 CSACTSVSSYNEQFF TGCAGCGCCTGTACTAGCGTAAGCTCCTACAATGAGCAGTTCTTC
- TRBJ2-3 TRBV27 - CASSPLGDTQYF TGTGCCAGCAGTCCCCTCGGTGATACGCAGTATTTT
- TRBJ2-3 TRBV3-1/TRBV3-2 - CASRRQGDPSTDTQYF TGTGCCAGCAGACGGCAGGGCGACCCTAGCACAGATACGCAGTATTTT
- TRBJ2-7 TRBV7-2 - CASSLGQGGEQYF TGTGCCAGCAGCTTAGGACAGGGAGGCGAGCAGTACTTC
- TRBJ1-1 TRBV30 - CAWASAGANTEAFF TGTGCCTGGGCCTCCGCAGGCGCGAACACTGAAGCTTTCTTT
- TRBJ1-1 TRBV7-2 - CASSYLTGPDTEAFF TGTGCCAGCAGTTACCTGACAGGTCCGGACACTGAAGCTTTCTTT
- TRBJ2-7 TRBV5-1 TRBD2 CASSLRPSGSSYEQYF TGCGCCAGCAGCTTGAGGCCTAGCGGGAGCTCCTACGAGCAGTACTTC
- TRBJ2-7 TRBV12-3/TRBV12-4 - CASSHGEEQYF TGTGCCAGCAGTCACGGGGAGGAGCAGTACTTC
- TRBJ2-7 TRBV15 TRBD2 CATSRASGSVIPSYEQYF TGTGCCACCAGCAGAGCCAGCGGGAGCGTTATCCCCTCCTACGAGCAGTACTTC
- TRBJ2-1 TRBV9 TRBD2 CASSAGGGGSRNEQFF TGTGCCAGCAGCGCCGGGGGGGGCGGGTCCCGGAATGAGCAGTTCTTC
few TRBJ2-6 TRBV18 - CASSPGGAGANVLTF TGTGCCAGCTCACCAGGGGGCGCTGGGGCCAACGTCCTGACTTTC
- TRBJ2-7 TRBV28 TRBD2 CASSLRKGLAGPYIDEQYF TGTGCCAGCAGTTTAAGGAAGGGACTAGCGGGACCCTACATAGACGAGCAGTACTTC
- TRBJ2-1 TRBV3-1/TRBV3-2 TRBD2 CASSLGLAGYNEQFF TGTGCCAGCAGCCTTGGACTAGCGGGATACAATGAGCAGTTCTTC
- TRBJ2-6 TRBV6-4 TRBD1 CASSGTGGSGANVLTF TGTGCCAGCAGTGGGACAGGGGGATCCGGGGCCAACGTCCTGACTTTC
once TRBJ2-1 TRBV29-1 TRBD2 CRGTSGRGPYNEQFF TGCAGAGGTACTAGCGGGAGAGGGCCCTACAATGAGCAGTTCTTC
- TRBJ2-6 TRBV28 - CASSFVSGGANVLTF TGTGCCAGCAGTTTCGTGTCGGGGGGGGCCAACGTCCTGACTTTC
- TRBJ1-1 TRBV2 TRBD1 CATTGQGRTEAFF TGTGCCACTACAGGACAGGGGAGGACTGAAGCTTTCTTT
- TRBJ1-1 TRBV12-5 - CASGSTANTEAFF TGTGCTAGTGGTTCGACAGCGAACACTGAAGCTTTCTTT
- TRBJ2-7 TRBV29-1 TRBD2 CSVVEREGRGKSYEQYF TGCAGCGTTGTGGAGCGGGAGGGCCGGGGAAAGTCCTACGAGCAGTACTTC
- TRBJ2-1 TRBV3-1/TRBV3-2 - CASSQEGALASEQFF TGTGCCAGCAGCCAAGAGGGGGCCCTCGCCAGTGAGCAGTTCTTC
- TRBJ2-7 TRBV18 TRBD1 CASSPEDRVSYEQYF TGTGCCAGCTCCCCGGAGGACAGGGTCTCCTACGAGCAGTACTTC